This T cell receptor beta chain was captured by sequencing in a study of shared clonotypes between healthy human individuals (dated by TCRdb to the early 2020s). Study-level background: Two women and a few men aged 18 to 49 years were included in the cohort. Blood TCR repertoires of a handful of healthy adults were deeply sequenced to estimate repertoire size and the extent of clonotype sharing between individuals. To increase sequencing depth and limit assay-specific biases, TCR repertoire library preparation and sequencing were carried out by different laboratories using diverse techniques. Per donor, leukapheresis produced somewhere between about 0.9 and 9 billion PBMCs. Summary of the overall study and its limitations: Only blood was sampled, and tissue TCR repertoires likely differ from those in blood. Pairwise subsampling indicated that sequencing depth was expected to affect the degree of clonotype sharing among donors. The small number of donors limited the genetic and exposure-history diversity represented.

Using the deep immunoSEQ assay, TCR CDR3 regions were amplified from genomic DNA by multiplex PCR. Extracted genomic DNA from each cell subset was spread evenly across all wells of several immunoSEQ 96-well plates, with each plate serving as a replicate. Each replicate PCR for unsorted PBMC received 300 to 350 ng genomic DNA, equal to 30,000 to 35,000 T cell genomes. Ten immunoSEQ deep assay plates were used to sequence the unsorted PBMC genomic DNA. Purified libraries were measured with a Qubit 3.0 fluorometer, size-checked on a Bioanalyzer 2100, and measured again with the KAPA Library Quantification kit. Every immunoSEQ 96-well plate was sequenced on a dedicated single-read 150-cycle Illumina NextSeq 550 flow cell. In the source study's methods: The immunoSEQ output contained only junctional sequences without quality scores, so filtering could not match that applied to full-length reads. Sequences were annotated with PyIR, a Python wrapper for IgBLAST v1.9, and V/J genes and CDR3 were assigned using IMGT germline references. Reads were filtered out if the reads had weak V/J assignments (E-value above 1e-6), no CDR3, stop codons, out-of-frame junctions, or ambiguous translated residues. A V3J clonotype was defined by an identical inferred V gene, J gene, and CDR3 amino acid sequence. Percentage overlap between repertoires was calculated by dividing the number of shared unique clonotypes by the size of the smaller repertoire. RTK rarefaction, the Chao1 estimator, and Recon v2.1 estimates of unobserved clonotypes were used to assess repertoire richness. TCRdb carries this immuneACCESS record with in-frame sequences only. Its versions omit some clonotypes, under half of them owing to an unresolved V gene in the studies checked, with the rest unexplained. V and J calls and clone size are as listed in that table; D and trimming were resolved from the DNA. The sample yields fewer than 550,000 clones; about 75% were counted once. The top ten clonotypes cover around 13% of the sample.

Concerning this clone itself: Its target antigen remains unknown. One base away there is no much larger clone; base qualities are not given.

The donors were healthy, HIV-negative adults who had no recently reported acute infections or vaccinations. Every donor was a Caucasian adult residing in Nashville, Tennessee, USA. For unsorted samples, some 90 million PBMCs were counted, and genomic DNA was extracted using the QIAamp DNA Blood Mini kit. After blood collection by leukapheresis, PBMCs were isolated using Ficoll-Histopaque density gradient centrifugation and then cryopreserved in the vapor phase of liquid nitrogen. The sequence derives from a woman aged 35 to 49 in good health. Some clones in this sample may be carry-over from other donors' samples. Sequences were obtained from PBMCs.

CDR3 reads: CASSSSSLVYEPQYF. Here is the DNA: TGTGCCAGCAGTTCCTCCTCACTAGTGTACGAGCCGCAGTACTTC. The V and J genes are TRBV28 and TRBJ2-5, and possibly TRBD2, on 5 matching bases. V gives up 4 bases and J gives up 11 bases, and the segment between their germline ends measures 23 bases. The CDR3 spans 15 residues, from the cysteine through the phenylalanine. This entry keeps only the CDR3 DNA: 45 bases, framed from base 1. CDR1 and CDR2 (MDHEN, SYDVKM) derive from the germline V gene.